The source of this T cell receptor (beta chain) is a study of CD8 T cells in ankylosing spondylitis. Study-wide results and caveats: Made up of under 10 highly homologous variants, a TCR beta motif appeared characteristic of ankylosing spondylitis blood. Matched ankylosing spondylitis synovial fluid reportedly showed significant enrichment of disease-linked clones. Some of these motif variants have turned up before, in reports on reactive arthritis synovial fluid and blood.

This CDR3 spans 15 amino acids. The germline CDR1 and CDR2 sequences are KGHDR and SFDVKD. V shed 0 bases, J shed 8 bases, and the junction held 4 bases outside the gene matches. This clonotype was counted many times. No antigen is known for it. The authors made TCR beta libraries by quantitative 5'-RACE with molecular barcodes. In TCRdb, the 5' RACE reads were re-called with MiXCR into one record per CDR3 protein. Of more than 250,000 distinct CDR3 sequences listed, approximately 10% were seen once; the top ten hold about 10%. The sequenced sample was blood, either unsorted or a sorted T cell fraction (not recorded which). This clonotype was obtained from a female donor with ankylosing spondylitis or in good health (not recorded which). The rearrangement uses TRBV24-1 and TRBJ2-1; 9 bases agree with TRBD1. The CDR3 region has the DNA TGTGCCACCAGTGATTTGGGGACAGGGACGGATGAGCAGTTCTTC. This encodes CATSDLGTGTDEQFF.